This is a list of T cell receptor beta chains from one sample in a study of shared clonotypes between healthy human individuals. TCRdb's table, derived via immunoSEQ multiplex PCR, lists solely in-frame clones and lacks some. The top ten hold 0.13% of the sample, which has 2 million to 2.5 million clones, roughly 95% seen once. The sample taken for sequencing was naive CD4+ T cells sorted from blood. The receptor set was obtained from a man aged 18 to 29 in good health. Both conserved end residues are part of each CDR3. D genes are given only for firm matches. A clone size is listed for some rows: how often the clone was seen (once, few, many), or a class if it is expanded.

D gene,clone size,V gene,J gene,CDR3 protein,CDR3 DNA
TRBD2,.,TRBV7-3,TRBJ2-2,CASSTTSGENTGELFF,TGTGCCAGCAGCACTACTAGCGGGGAGAACACCGGGGAGCTGTTTTTT
TRBD1,.,TRBV10-1,TRBJ2-7,CASSDRDRGYEQYF,TGCGCCAGCAGTGACCGGGACAGGGGATACGAGCAGTACTTC
.,.,TRBV6-6,TRBJ1-4,CASSSPGTRNEKLFF,TGTGCCAGCAGTTCCCCCGGGACACGGAATGAAAAACTGTTTTTT
.,.,TRBV7-8,TRBJ1-5,CASSLEGSRRPQHF,TGTGCCAGCAGCTTAGAAGGCAGTCGACGGCCCCAGCATTTT
.,.,TRBV28,TRBJ1-1,CASSLPDRNTEAFF,TGTGCCAGCAGCCTACCGGACAGGAACACTGAAGCTTTCTTT
.,.,TRBV7-6,TRBJ1-2,CASSSGIANYGYTF,TGTGCCAGCAGCTCAGGGATAGCTAACTATGGCTACACCTTC
.,.,TRBV7-3,TRBJ2-3,CASSLTGEAGLTDTQYF,TGTGCCAGCAGCTTAACGGGAGAAGCGGGCCTCACAGATACGCAGTATTTT
TRBD1,.,TRBV30,TRBJ2-1,CAWGTGFDEQFF,TGTGCCTGGGGGACAGGGTTCGATGAGCAGTTCTTC
.,.,TRBV4-1,TRBJ1-1,CASSQGGGPRGMNTEAFF,TGCGCCAGCAGCCAGGGCGGGGGGCCGAGGGGTATGAACACTGAAGCTTTCTTT
TRBD1,.,TRBV27,TRBJ2-2,CASSPGTGLAGELFF,TGTGCCAGCAGCCCCGGGACAGGGCTCGCCGGGGAGCTGTTTTTT
.,.,TRBV5-4,TRBJ1-6,CASSLDGMNNSPLHF,TGTGCCAGCAGCTTGGACGGCATGAATAATTCACCCCTCCACTTT
TRBD1,once,TRBV6-6,TRBJ1-1,CASSSTGWGAEAFF,TGTGCCAGCAGTTCGACAGGGTGGGGAGCTGAAGCTTTCTTT
TRBD1,.,TRBV5-1,TRBJ2-5,CASSLETGVIKTQYF,TGCGCCAGCAGCTTGGAGACAGGGGTAATAAAGACCCAGTACTTC
.,.,TRBV7-2,TRBJ2-2,CASSSFGAGELFF,TGTGCCAGCAGCTCCTTCGGGGCCGGGGAGCTGTTTTTT
TRBD1,.,TRBV5-1,TRBJ2-7,CASSSLTGNNEQYF,TGCGCCAGCAGCTCGCTGACAGGGAACAACGAGCAGTACTTC
TRBD1,few,TRBV18,TRBJ1-1,CASSPLGTGGEAFF,TGTGCCAGCTCACCCCTAGGGACAGGTGGTGAAGCTTTCTTT
TRBD1,.,TRBV11-2,TRBJ2-2,CASRTSDRGTGELFF,TGTGCCAGCAGGACTTCTGACAGGGGCACCGGGGAGCTGTTTTTT
.,once,TRBV2,TRBJ2-3,CASSRFRTDTQYF,TGTGCCAGCAGTAGATTCCGCACAGATACGCAGTATTTT
.,.,TRBV5-1,TRBJ1-2,CASSLESYGYTF,TGCGCCAGCAGCTTGGAGAGCTATGGCTACACCTTC
.,.,TRBV30,TRBJ2-7,CAWTRGLWPGVSYEQYF,TGTGCCTGGACTCGAGGATTATGGCCGGGGGTTTCCTACGAGCAGTACTTC
.,.,TRBV6-5,TRBJ1-2,CASSPGEFYGYTF,TGTGCCAGCAGCCCCGGGGAATTCTATGGCTACACCTTC
.,.,TRBV7-9,TRBJ1-1,CASSLAGYVNTEAFF,TGTGCCAGCAGCTTAGCAGGGTACGTGAACACTGAAGCTTTCTTT
.,.,TRBV5-1,TRBJ2-4,CASSLGGTGNKNIQYF,TGCGCCAGCAGCTTGGGGGGCACAGGGAACAAAAACATTCAGTACTTC
.,.,TRBV7-2,TRBJ1-4,CASSAQGSSGLLFF,TGTGCCAGCAGCGCCCAGGGATCAAGTGGGTTACTGTTTTTT
TRBD1,.,TRBV11-2,TRBJ2-7,CASSPRDRATYEQYF,TGTGCCAGCAGTCCCCGGGACAGGGCCACCTACGAGCAGTACTTC
.,.,TRBV5-1,TRBJ2-1,CASSFDGTDEQFF,TGCGCCAGCAGCTTTGACGGGACGGATGAGCAGTTCTTC
.,.,TRBV6-5,TRBJ1-1,CASSSVGDEAFF,TGTGCCAGCAGTTCGGTGGGGGATGAAGCTTTCTTT
.,.,TRBV28,TRBJ1-6,CASSSTGSGNSPLHF,TGTGCCAGCAGTAGTACGGGGTCGGGGAATTCACCCCTCCACTTT
TRBD1,.,TRBV19,TRBJ1-2,CASSRQGGGYTF,TGTGCCAGTTCAAGACAGGGAGGTGGCTACACCTTC
.,.,TRBV7-8,TRBJ2-7,CASSPRTAVGNEQYF,TGTGCCAGCAGCCCCAGGACTGCCGTCGGCAACGAGCAGTACTTC
.,.,TRBV5-1,TRBJ2-7,CASSLESGIRRGEQYF,TGCGCCAGCAGCTTGGAATCGGGAATCCGAAGGGGCGAGCAGTACTTC
.,.,TRBV19,TRBJ1-2,CASSIGQSYGYTF,TGTGCCAGTAGTATAGGACAGTCCTATGGCTACACCTTC
TRBD1,.,TRBV2,TRBJ1-2,CASSVDREGNYGYTF,TGTGCCAGCAGTGTAGACAGGGAGGGGAACTATGGCTACACCTTC
.,.,TRBV4-3,TRBJ1-2,CASSQDQVGGLGYTF,TGCGCCAGCAGCCAGGACCAGGTGGGGGGTCTTGGCTACACCTTC
.,.,TRBV2,TRBJ2-2,CASNRAMRSGELFF,TGTGCCAGCAATCGAGCTATGCGGTCCGGGGAGCTGTTTTTT
TRBD1,.,TRBV28,TRBJ1-5,CASRWGGQGNQPQHF,TGTGCCAGCAGGTGGGGAGGACAGGGGAATCAGCCCCAGCATTTT
TRBD1,.,TRBV6-6,TRBJ1-4,CASSETGGGEKLFF,TGTGCCAGCAGTGAGACAGGGGGAGGTGAAAAACTGTTTTTT
TRBD2,.,TRBV19,TRBJ2-1,CASSPFKSGSHEQFF,TGTGCCAGTAGTCCCTTTAAGAGCGGGAGCCATGAGCAGTTCTTC
.,.,TRBV7-8,TRBJ1-5,CASTLWTESHQPQHF,TGTGCCAGCACCCTATGGACCGAGAGTCATCAGCCCCAGCATTTT
.,.,TRBV30,TRBJ1-4,CAWSVGAGPNEKLFF,TGTGCCTGGAGTGTGGGGGCAGGGCCTAATGAAAAACTGTTTTTT
.,.,TRBV27,TRBJ2-7,CASSRFSGSYEQYF,TGTGCCAGCAGCCGCTTCTCTGGCTCCTACGAGCAGTACTTC
.,.,TRBV27,TRBJ2-7,CASSSQSHSYEQYF,TGTGCCAGCAGTAGCCAGTCCCACTCCTACGAGCAGTACTTC
.,once,TRBV19,TRBJ2-2,CASNRRGISGELFF,TGTGCCAGTAATCGTCGCGGGATCTCCGGGGAGCTGTTTTTT
.,.,TRBV6-6,TRBJ1-5,CASSYREQPQHF,TGTGCCAGCAGTTACCGGGAGCAGCCCCAGCATTTT
.,.,TRBV29-1,TRBJ2-3,CSVGLTSTDTQYF,TGCAGCGTTGGGCTCACTAGCACAGATACGCAGTATTTT